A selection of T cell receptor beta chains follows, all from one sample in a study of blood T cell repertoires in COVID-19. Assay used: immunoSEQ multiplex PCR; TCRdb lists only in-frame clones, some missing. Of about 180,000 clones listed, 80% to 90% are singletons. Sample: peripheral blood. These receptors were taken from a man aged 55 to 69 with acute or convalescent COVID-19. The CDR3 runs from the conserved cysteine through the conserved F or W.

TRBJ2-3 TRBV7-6 CASSPMGGVITDTQYF
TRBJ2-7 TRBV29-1 CSVARGRPYEQYF
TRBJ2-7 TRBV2 CASKAGGREQYF
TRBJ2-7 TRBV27 CASSLSRGSLSYEQYF
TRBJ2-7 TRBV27 CASSFGGPPYEQYF
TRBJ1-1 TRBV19 CASSMRNTEAFF
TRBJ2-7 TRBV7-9 CASSKGSSGRVYEQYF
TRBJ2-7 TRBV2 CASSEGRQRIYEQYF
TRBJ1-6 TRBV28 CASSTTRSSYNSPLHF
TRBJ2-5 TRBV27 CASSDRDRELETQYF
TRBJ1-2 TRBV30 CAWRRTADRGYTF
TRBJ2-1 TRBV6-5 CASSITGGSNNEQFF
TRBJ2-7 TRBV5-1 CARGGMYEQYF
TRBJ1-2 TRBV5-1 CASSEGQGASSYTF
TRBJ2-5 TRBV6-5 CASSYSISSGGETQYF
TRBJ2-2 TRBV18 CASSYTPPGGTGELFF
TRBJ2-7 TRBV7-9 CASSLSGAGAPLDEQYF
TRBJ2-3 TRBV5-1 CASTPSGGRTDTQYF
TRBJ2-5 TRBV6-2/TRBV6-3 CASSSTTGRVETQYF
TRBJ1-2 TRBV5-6 CASSPRVFYGYTF
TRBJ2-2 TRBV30 CARSTGQGGTGELFF
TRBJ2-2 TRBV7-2 CASSSGTGAFGELFF
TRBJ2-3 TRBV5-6 CASSLRTGGTDTQYF
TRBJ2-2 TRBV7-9 CASTLGGAGGTGELFF
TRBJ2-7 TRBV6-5 CASSYPGQGTNEQYF
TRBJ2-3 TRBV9 CASSPRSGDTQYF
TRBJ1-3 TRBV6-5 CASSSGQGRNTIYF
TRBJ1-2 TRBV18 CASSPPTALDGYTF
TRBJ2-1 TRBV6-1 CASSEGLEYNEQFF
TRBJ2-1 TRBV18 CASSPRGQGASYNEQFF
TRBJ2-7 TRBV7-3 CASSGGTGPYEQYF
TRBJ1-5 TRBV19 CASKNRGNQPQHF
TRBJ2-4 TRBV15 CATRGGISNIQYF
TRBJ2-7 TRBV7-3 CASSLWAGGTPQYF
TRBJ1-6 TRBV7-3 CASSSGQGMSPLHF
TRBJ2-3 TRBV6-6 CASSRGLAGAPDTQYF
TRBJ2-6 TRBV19 CASSITGLSSGANVLTF
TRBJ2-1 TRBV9 CASSVYGSEQFF
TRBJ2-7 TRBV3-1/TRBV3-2 CASSQGWGGAKEQYF
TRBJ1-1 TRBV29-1 CSVVKTVMNTEAFF
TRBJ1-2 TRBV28 CASSRQGTGYTF
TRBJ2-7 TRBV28 CASSLLGYEQYF
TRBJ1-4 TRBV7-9 CASSLGSGDEKLFF
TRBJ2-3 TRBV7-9 CASSRIGTSPRRGTDTQYF
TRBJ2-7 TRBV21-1 CASSKGGQMDEQYF
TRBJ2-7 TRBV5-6 CASSSRRLAGGPGQYF
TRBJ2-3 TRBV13 CASSFTGPTDTQYF
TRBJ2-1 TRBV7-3 CASSLKPRTSLTTSSYNEQFF
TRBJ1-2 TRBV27 CASSPPSREDGYTF
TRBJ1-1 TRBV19 CASSIPGLGNTEAFF
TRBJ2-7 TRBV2 CASKTTGGSYEQYF
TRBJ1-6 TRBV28 CASSSTGGYSPLHF
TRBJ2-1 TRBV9 CASSPRDPGSSGRRSYNEQFF
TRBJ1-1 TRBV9 CASSVDLTDTEAFF